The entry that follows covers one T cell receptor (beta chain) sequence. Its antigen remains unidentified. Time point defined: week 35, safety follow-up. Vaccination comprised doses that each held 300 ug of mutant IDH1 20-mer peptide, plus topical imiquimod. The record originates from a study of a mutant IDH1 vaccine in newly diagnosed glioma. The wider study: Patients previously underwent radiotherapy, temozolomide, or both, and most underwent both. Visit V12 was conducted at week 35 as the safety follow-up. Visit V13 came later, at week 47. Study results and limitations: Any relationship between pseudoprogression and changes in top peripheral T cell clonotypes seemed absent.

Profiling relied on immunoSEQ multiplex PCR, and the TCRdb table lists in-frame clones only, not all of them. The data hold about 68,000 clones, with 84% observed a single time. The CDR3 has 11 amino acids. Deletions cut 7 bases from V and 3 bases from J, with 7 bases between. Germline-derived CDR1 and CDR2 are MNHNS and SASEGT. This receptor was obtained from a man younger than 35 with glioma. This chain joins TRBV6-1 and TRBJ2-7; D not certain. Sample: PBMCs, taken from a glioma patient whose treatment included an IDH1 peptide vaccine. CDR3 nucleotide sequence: TGTGCCAGCACCCCCGGCTACGAGCAGTACTTC. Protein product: CASTPGYEQYF.